The 3 T cell receptor beta chains below all came from one sample that was sequenced in a study of T-cell memory formation after mild COVID-19. TCRdb re-analysed the 5' RACE reads in MiXCR, keeping a single row per CDR3 protein. This table holds 400,000 or so distinct CDR3 sequences, 20% found once. Sequenced: PBMCs or a T cell subset sorted from them (not recorded which). These receptors all come from an adult woman who had mild COVID-19 (a few samples of this study predate the infection). Cell type and time point are not known.

As concerns this clonotype: At one boundary the junction diverges from the germline segment, which might be a read error. The chain uses TRBV6-5 and TRBJ1-5; 8 nucleotides line up with TRBD1. This CDR3 region has 16 residues. In germline, CDR1 is MNHEY, CDR2 SVGAGI. The CDR3 region is CASSSAGTGFNQPLHF. CDR3 nucleotide sequence: TGTGCCAGCAGTTCAGCCGGGACAGGATTCAATCAGCCCCTGCATTTT.

The J gene is TRBJ2-3, the V gene TRBV18; 10 bases agree with TRBD2. The CDR3 consists of 14 residues. CDR1 and CDR2 from the germline V gene are KGHSH and LQKENI. Losses at the gene ends were 2 bases for V and 6 bases for J; bases not matched to a gene: 2. The CDR3 DNA reads as TGTGCCAGCTCACCAGGGACTAGCGAGGATACGCAGTATTTT. Translating gives CASSPGTSEDTQYF.

This clonotype has more than one count but fewer than ten. The rearrangement uses TRBV2 and TRBJ2-3; 10 bases line up with TRBD2. With V trimmed by 6 bases and J by 0 bases, 9 bases remained unmatched. Germline-derived CDR1 and CDR2 are SNHLY and FYNNEI. The CDR3 is 17 residues long. CDR3 sequence: CASRSPSGGTSTDTQYF. CDR3 DNA: TGTGCCAGCAGGAGTCCTAGCGGGGGAACTAGCACAGATACGCAGTATTTT.